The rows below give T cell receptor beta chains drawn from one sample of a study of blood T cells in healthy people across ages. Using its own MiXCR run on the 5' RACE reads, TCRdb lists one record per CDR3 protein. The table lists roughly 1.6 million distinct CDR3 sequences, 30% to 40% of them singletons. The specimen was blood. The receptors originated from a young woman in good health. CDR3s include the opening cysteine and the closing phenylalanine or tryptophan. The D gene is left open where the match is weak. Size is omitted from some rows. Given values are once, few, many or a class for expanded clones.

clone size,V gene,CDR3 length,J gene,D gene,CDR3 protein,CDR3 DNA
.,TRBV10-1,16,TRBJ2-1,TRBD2,CASSAPKRGGSDEQFF,TGCGCCAGCAGTGCGCCCAAGCGGGGGGGCTCCGATGAGCAGTTCTTC
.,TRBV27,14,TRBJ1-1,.,CASQHDKLNTEAFF,TGTGCCAGCCAACATGACAAGTTGAACACTGAAGCTTTCTTT
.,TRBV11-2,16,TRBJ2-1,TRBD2,CASSPMPGGGGNEQFF,TGTGCCAGCAGCCCAATGCCTGGGGGGGGAGGCAATGAGCAGTTCTTC
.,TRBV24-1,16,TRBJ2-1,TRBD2,CATSARGLAGINEQFF,TGTGCCACCAGTGCCAGGGGACTAGCGGGGATCAATGAGCAGTTCTTC
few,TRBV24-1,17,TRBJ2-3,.,CATSEPPGRKRTDTQYF,TGTGCCACCAGTGAGCCGCCGGGCCGAAAGAGGACAGATACGCAGTATTTT
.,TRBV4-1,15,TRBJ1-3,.,CASSQGQISGNAIYF,TGCGCCAGCAGCCAAGGACAAATCTCTGGAAACGCCATATATTTT
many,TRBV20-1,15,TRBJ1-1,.,CSATVRQAPTELAFF,TGCAGTGCAACAGTGAGACAGGCCCCCACGGAATTAGCTTTCTTT
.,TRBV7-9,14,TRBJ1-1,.,CASSRGIVGTEAFF,TGTGCCAGCAGCCGCGGGATAGTGGGAACTGAAGCTTTCTTT
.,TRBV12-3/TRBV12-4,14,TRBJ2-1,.,CASSPPNSPNEQFF,TGTGCCAGCAGTCCCCCTAACTCCCCGAATGAGCAGTTCTTC
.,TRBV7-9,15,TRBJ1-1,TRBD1,CASSADRGGRAEAFF,TGTGCCAGCAGCGCAGACAGGGGAGGTCGCGCTGAAGCTTTCTTT
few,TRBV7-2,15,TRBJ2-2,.,CASSRDYGKTGELFF,TGTGCCAGCAGCCGAGACTACGGGAAGACCGGGGAGCTGTTTTTT
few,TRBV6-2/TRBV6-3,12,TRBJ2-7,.,CASSYSPGKQYF,TGTGCCAGCAGTTACTCTCCGGGAAAGCAGTACTTC
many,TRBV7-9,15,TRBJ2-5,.,CASSSKRGSGETQYF,TGTGCCAGCAGCAGTAAGAGGGGCAGCGGAGAGACCCAGTACTTC
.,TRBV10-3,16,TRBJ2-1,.,CAVSESSGSSYNEQFF,TGTGCCGTCAGTGAGTCTTCAGGAAGCTCCTACAATGAGCAGTTCTTC
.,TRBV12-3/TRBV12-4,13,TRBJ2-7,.,CASSLNQGTEQYF,TGTGCCAGCAGTTTAAATCAGGGTACCGAGCAGTACTTC
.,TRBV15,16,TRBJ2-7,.,CATSARGTGRANKQYF,TGTGCCACCAGCGCTCGCGGTACGGGGCGGGCGAATAAGCAGTACTTC
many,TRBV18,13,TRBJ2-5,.,CASSPPAQETQYF,TGTGCCAGCTCACCACCAGCTCAAGAGACCCAGTACTTC
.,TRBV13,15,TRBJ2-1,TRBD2,CASSPPLAGLFEQFF,TGTGCCAGCAGCCCCCCACTAGCGGGGTTGTTTGAGCAGTTCTTC
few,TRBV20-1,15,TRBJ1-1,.,CSARDSGQLDTEAFF,TGCAGTGCTAGAGATTCGGGGCAGTTGGACACTGAAGCTTTCTTT
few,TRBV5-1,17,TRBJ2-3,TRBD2,CASSGGGGKPGTDTQYF,TGCGCCAGCAGCGGCGGGGGGGGCAAACCCGGCACAGATACGCAGTATTTT
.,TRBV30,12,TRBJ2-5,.,CAWSAGPTAQYF,TGTGCCTGGAGTGCGGGCCCTACAGCCCAGTACTTC
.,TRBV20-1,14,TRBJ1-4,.,CSASRTGFGEKLFF,TGCAGTGCTAGTCGTACAGGGTTCGGTGAAAAACTGTTTTTT
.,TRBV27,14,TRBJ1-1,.,CASSPIRHLTEAFF,TGTGCCAGCAGTCCGATACGGCATCTGACTGAAGCTTTCTTT
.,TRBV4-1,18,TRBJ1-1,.,CASSRSQGDYNMNTEAFF,TGCGCCAGCAGCCGTAGTCAGGGAGACTACAATATGAACACTGAAGCTTTCTTT
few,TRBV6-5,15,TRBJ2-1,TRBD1,CASSYVGGAWDEQFF,TGTGCCAGCAGTTACGTAGGGGGCGCCTGGGATGAGCAGTTCTTC
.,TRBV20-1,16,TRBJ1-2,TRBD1,CSTSRGTGSYNYGYTF,TGCAGTACCAGCCGGGGGACAGGTTCTTACAACTATGGCTACACCTTC
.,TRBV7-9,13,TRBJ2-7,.,CASSPVANYEQYF,TGTGCCAGCAGCCCAGTGGCGAACTACGAGCAGTACTTC
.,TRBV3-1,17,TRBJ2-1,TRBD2,CASSPTSGGSSYKEQFF,TGTGCCAGCAGCCCGACTAGCGGGGGAAGCTCCTACAAGGAGCAGTTCTTC
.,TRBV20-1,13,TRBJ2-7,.,CSARYSASYEQYF,TGCAGTGCTAGATACAGCGCATCCTACGAGCAGTACTTC
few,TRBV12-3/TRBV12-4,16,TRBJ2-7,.,CASSPQAEGTSYEQYF,TGTGCCAGCAGCCCGCAGGCGGAGGGAACTTCCTACGAGCAGTACTTC
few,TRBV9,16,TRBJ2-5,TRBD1,CASSEPGQGAQETQYF,TGTGCCAGCAGCGAGCCGGGACAGGGGGCCCAAGAGACCCAGTACTTC
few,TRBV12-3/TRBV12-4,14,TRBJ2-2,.,CASSPARQAGELFF,TGTGCCAGCAGTCCCGCCCGACAGGCCGGGGAGCTGTTTTTT
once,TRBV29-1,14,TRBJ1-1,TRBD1,CSGDRGLGWTEAFF,TGCAGCGGCGACAGGGGGCTAGGTTGGACTGAAGCTTTCTTT
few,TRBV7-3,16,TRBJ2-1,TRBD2,CASSLTSRTSGPEQFF,TGTGCCAGCAGCTTAACGTCCCGGACTAGTGGCCCTGAGCAGTTCTTC
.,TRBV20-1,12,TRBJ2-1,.,CSGSQGGDEQFF,TGCAGTGGCAGTCAGGGGGGGGATGAGCAGTTCTTC
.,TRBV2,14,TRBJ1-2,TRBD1,CASTMDRLNYGYTF,TGTGCCAGCACTATGGACAGGTTGAACTATGGCTACACCTTC
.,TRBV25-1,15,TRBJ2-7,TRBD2,CASRSASGGPYEQYF,TGTGCCAGCAGATCAGCTAGCGGGGGCCCCTACGAGCAGTACTTC
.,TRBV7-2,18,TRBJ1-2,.,CASSLVSLQAVPSYGYTF,TGTGCCAGCAGCTTAGTCTCCTTGCAGGCGGTACCTAGCTATGGCTACACCTTC
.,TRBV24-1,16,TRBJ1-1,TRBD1,CATSGSTGVWSTEAFF,TGTGCCACCAGTGGGTCCACAGGGGTTTGGAGCACTGAAGCTTTCTTT
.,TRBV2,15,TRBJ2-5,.,CASTASGTPSETQYF,TGTGCCAGTACGGCTTCCGGGACCCCTTCAGAGACCCAGTACTTC
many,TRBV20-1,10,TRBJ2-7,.,CSARVLEQYF,TGCAGTGCTAGAGTATTAGAGCAGTACTTC
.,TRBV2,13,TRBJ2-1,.,CASRARGPNEQFF,TGTGCCAGCAGGGCTAGGGGCCCCAATGAGCAGTTCTTC